This paragraph covers one T cell receptor beta chain sequence. The sample comes from a study of blood T cell repertoires in COVID-19. On the study more broadly: Samples representing acute and convalescent COVID-19 were sourced from the United States, Italy and Spain. PBMCs, B-cell-depleted T cells, or T cells provided the cDNA or gDNA that made up the material.

In the original analysis: Amplification of reference gene primers provided the estimated nucleated cell counts. The assay was immunoSEQ multiplex PCR, and TCRdb's table has in-frame clones only and misses some. The V and J calls and clone size come from that table; D and trimming were worked out from the DNA. Of about 28,000 clones listed, about nine tenths are singletons. In germline, CDR1 is MNHNY, CDR2 SVGAGI (reference sequence). The CDR3 has 15 amino acids. V was clipped by 3 bases and J by 1 base, with 12 bases between them. The material sequenced was peripheral blood. The origin of this receptor is a man aged 55-75 years with active COVID-19. This chain connects TRBV6-6 to TRBJ2-5, with TRBD1 as a possible D gene (6 bases). The CDR3 reads CASSYVGQIQETQYF. CDR3 bases: TGTGCCAGCAGTTATGTCGGACAGATCCAAGAGACCCAGTACTTC.